Given below is one T cell receptor (beta chain) in context. Its antigen is unknown. This record comes from a study of shared clonotypes between healthy human individuals. The naive CD8 fraction comprised CD45RO-negative cells positively selected for CCR7 and excluded terminally differentiated effector memory CD45RA+ cells. Findings and limits, study-wide: Only blood was sampled; tissue repertoires likely differ.

Germline lookup yields CDR1 SGHVS and CDR2 FNYEAQ. The V segment lost 5 bases and the J segment 4 bases; nucleotides outside the gene matches: 6. The CDR3 contains 14 residues. Sequencing was performed with immunoSEQ multiplex PCR; in TCRdb, only in-frame clones are kept and a portion is missing. Here the sample spans more than 550,000 clones, under 95% being singletons. The receptor was isolated from a man aged 30 to 39 in good health. Sequencing was performed on naive CD8+ T cells sorted from blood. The J gene is TRBJ2-5, the V gene TRBV7-6; 8 bases are shared with TRBD1. DNA for the CDR3: TGTGCCAGCAGCCCATGGACAGGGATAGAGACCCAGTACTTC. Translated: CASSPWTGIETQYF. The whole variable domain, filled in from reference TRBV7-6 and TRBJ2-5, reads GAGVSQSPRYKVTKRGQDVALRCDPISGHVSLYWYRQALGQGPEFLTYFNYEAQQDKSGLPNDRFSAERPEGSISTLTIQRTEQRDSAMYRCASSPWTGIETQYFGPGTRLLVL.